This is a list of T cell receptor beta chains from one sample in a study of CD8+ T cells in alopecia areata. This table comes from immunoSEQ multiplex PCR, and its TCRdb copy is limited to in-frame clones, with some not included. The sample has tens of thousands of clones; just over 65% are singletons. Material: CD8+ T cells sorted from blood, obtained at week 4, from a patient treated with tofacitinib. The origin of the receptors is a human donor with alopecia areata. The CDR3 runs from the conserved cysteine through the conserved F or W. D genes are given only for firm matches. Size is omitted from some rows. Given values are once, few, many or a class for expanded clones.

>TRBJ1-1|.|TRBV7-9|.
TGTGCCAGCAGTTATACGGACGGGAACACTGAAGCTTTCTTT
CASSYTDGNTEAFF
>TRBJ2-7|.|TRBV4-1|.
TGCGCCAGCAGCCAAGAGGGACAGCGGGGCCACGAGCAGTACTTC
CASSQEGQRGHEQYF
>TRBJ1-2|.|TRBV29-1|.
TGCAGCGTTGAAGATCCCAGTCTAGATGGCTACACCTTC
CSVEDPSLDGYTF
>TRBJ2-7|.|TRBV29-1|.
TGCAGCGTTTCTCCCCGGGGTAACTACGAGCAGTACTTC
CSVSPRGNYEQYF
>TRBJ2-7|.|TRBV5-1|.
TGCGCCAGCAGGGGAGGGACAGATGTACGGGAGCAGTACTTC
CASRGGTDVREQYF
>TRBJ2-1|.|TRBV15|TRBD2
TGTGCCACCAGCAGTAGCGGGGGCCCAAGGGAGCAGTTCTTC
CATSSSGGPREQFF
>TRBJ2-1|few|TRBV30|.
TGTGCCTGGAGTGTTGACAGGAACAATGAGCAGTTCTTC
CAWSVDRNNEQFF
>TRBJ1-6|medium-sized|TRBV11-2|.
TGTGCCAGCAGCGTGGGCGGGGCGCGGGGTAATTCACCCCTCCACTTT
CASSVGGARGNSPLHF
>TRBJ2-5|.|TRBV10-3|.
TGTGCCATCAGTGCTTCGGACAGTCAAGAGACCCAGTACTTC
CAISASDSQETQYF
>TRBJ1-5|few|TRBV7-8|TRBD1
TGTGCCAGCAGCTCAGACAGGGGGCCGGGTCAGCCCCAGCATTTT
CASSSDRGPGQPQHF
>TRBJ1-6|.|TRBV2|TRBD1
TGTGCCACCCATTCAACAGGGGGTTCACCCCTCCACTTT
CATHSTGGSPLHF
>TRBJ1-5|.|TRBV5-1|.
TGCGCCAGCAGCGAAGATATTAATCAGCCCCAGCATTTT
CASSEDINQPQHF
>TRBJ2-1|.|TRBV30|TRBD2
TGTGCCTGGAGTCTGGCGGGGGGATACAATGAGCAGTTCTTC
CAWSLAGGYNEQFF
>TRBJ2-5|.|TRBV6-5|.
TGTGCCAGCAGTTACTCGACTGGGGTACGGGAGACCCAGTACTTC
CASSYSTGVRETQYF
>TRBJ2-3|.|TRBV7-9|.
TGTGCCAGCAGCGCTACAGGAACAGATACGCAGTATTTT
CASSATGTDTQYF
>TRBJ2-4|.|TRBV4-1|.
TGCGCCAGCAGCCAAGTATCCAGACTAGCCAAAAACATTCAGTACTTC
CASSQVSRLAKNIQYF
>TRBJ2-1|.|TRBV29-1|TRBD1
TGCAGCGTCGATGGACAGGGGTTTGATGAGCAGTTCTTC
CSVDGQGFDEQFF
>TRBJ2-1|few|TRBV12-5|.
TGTGCTAGTGGCCCCCCCAACTACAATGAGCAGTTCTTC
CASGPPNYNEQFF
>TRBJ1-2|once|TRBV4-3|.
TGCGCCAGCAGCCAAGATTCTCGAGGAGGGAGAGGCTACACCTTC
CASSQDSRGGRGYTF
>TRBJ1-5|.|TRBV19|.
TGTGCCAGTACCATATCCACACAGCCCCAGCATTTT
CASTISTQPQHF
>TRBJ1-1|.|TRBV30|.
TGTGCCTGGAGTAGCGGGATTGGGACTGAAGCTTTCTTT
CAWSSGIGTEAFF
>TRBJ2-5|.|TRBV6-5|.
TGTGCCAGCGGGGGATGGGAGACCCAGTACTTC
CASGGWETQYF
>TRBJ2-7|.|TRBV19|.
TGTGCCAGTAGTACCTATCCGAAACAGGAGTCCGAGCAGTACTTC
CASSTYPKQESEQYF
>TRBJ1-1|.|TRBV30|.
TGTGCCTGGGCGACAGGGAACACTGAAGCTTTCTTT
CAWATGNTEAFF
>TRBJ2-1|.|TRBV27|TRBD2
TGTGCCAGCAGTGTCCCCGGGACTAAGGACTACAATGAGCAGTTCTTC
CASSVPGTKDYNEQFF
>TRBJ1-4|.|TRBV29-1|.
TGCAGCGCCCGGGTGGATGAAAAACTGTTTTTT
CSARVDEKLFF
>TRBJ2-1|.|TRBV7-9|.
TGTGCCAGCAGCTTAGGGGGGCTCGGGCAGTTCTTC
CASSLGGLGQFF
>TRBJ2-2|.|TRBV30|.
TGTGCCTTAGACCAGGGAGTGAACACCGGGGAGCTGTTTTTT
CALDQGVNTGELFF
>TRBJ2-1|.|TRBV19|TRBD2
TGTGCCAGCGAGGTAGGAGCGGGGGGACTCAATGAGCAGTTCTTC
CASEVGAGGLNEQFF
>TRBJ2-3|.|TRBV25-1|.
TGTGCCAGCAGTGAAGCGGGGTTGTATTTT
CASSEAGLYF
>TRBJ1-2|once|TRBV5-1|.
TGCGCCAGCAGCCAAGCTGCAGGAGCTAACTATGGCTACACCTTC
CASSQAAGANYGYTF
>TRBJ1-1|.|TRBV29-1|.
TGCAGCGTTGAGCTAACCGGGACCGATACTCTTGAAGCTTTCTTT
CSVELTGTDTLEAFF
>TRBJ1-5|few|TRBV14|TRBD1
TGTGCCAGCAGCCTGGGACAGAATCAGCCCCAGCATTTT
CASSLGQNQPQHF
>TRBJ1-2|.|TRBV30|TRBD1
TGTGCCTGGAACAGGGGCACCTACGATGGCTACACCTTC
CAWNRGTYDGYTF
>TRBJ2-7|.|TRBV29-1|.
TGCAGCGTTGAACTAGGGGAGCAGTACTTC
CSVELGEQYF
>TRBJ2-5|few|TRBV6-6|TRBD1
TGTGCCAGCAGTAACCGAGGACAGGGTCGAGAGACCCAGTACTTC
CASSNRGQGRETQYF
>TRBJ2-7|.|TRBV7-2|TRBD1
TGTGCCAGCAGCTTAGCAGGGACAGAGAGATCCGAGCAGTACTTC
CASSLAGTERSEQYF
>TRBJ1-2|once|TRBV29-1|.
TGCAGCGTTCCGATAGGCTATGGCTACACCTTC
CSVPIGYGYTF
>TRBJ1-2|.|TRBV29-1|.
TGCAGCGTTGAAGGAAAGGGGGTGAACTATGGCTACACCTTC
CSVEGKGVNYGYTF
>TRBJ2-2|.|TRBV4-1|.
TGCGCCAGCAGCCAAGAACCGAACACCGGGGAGCTGTTTTTT
CASSQEPNTGELFF
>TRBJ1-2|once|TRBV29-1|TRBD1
TGCAGCGTTGAAGGACAGGGTAGCTACACCTTC
CSVEGQGSYTF
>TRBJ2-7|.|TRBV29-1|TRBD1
TGCAGCGTTGAAGTCCGGCTCTTCGGGACAGCCCCCGAGTGGGAGCAGTACTTC
CSVEVRLFGTAPEWEQYF
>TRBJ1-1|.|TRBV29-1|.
TGCAGCGTTCCAGGGAACGAGAATCGTTTGACTGAAGCTTTCTTT
CSVPGNENRLTEAFF
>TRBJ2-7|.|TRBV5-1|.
TGCGCCAGCAGCTTGGAAGACTACGAGCAGTACTTC
CASSLEDYEQYF
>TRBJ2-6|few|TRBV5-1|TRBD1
TGCGCCAGCAGCCCTAGACAGGGGGGAAGTTACTCTGGGGCCAACGTCCTGACTTTC
CASSPRQGGSYSGANVLTF
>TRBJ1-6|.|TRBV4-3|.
TGCGCCAGCAGCCCAAGTCGGGATTCGAATAATTCACCCCTCCACTTT
CASSPSRDSNNSPLHF
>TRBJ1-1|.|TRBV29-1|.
TGCAGCGCCCTAGGACAGACTGAAGCTTTCTTT
CSALGQTEAFF
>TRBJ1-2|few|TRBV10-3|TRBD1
TGTGCCACCCTCGGACAGGGGGACTATGGCTACACCTTC
CATLGQGDYGYTF
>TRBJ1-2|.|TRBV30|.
TGTGCCTGGAGTGTACTAGATGGCTACACCTTC
CAWSVLDGYTF
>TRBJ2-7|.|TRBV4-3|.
TGCGCCAGCAGCCAAGGGATCGCAGGTTCCTACGAGCAGTACTTC
CASSQGIAGSYEQYF
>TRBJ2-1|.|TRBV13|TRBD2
TGTGCCAGCAGCTTGAGGACTAGCGGACACAATGAGCAGTTCTTC
CASSLRTSGHNEQFF
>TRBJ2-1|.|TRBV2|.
TGTGCCAGCAGGACTAATGAGCAGTTCTTC
CASRTNEQFF
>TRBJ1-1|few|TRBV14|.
TGTGCCAGCAGCCAACGTCGAGGGTACGCTGAAGCTTTCTTT
CASSQRRGYAEAFF
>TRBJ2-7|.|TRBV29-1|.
TGCAGCGCCGGCTTGGGGCGGGTTCGAGGCGAGCAGTACTTC
CSAGLGRVRGEQYF
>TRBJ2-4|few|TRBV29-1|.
TGCAGCGTGGGGCAGGACCGAAACATTCAGTACTTC
CSVGQDRNIQYF